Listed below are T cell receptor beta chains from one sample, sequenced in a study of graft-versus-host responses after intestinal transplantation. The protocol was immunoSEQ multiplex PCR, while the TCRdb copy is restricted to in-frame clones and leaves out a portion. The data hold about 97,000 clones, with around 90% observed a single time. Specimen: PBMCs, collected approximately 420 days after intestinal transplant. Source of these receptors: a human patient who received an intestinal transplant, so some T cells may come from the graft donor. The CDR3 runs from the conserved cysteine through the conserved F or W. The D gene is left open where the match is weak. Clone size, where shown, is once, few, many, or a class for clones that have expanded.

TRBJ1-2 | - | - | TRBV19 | TGTGCCAGTAGGAATCAGGGAAGTGGTGGCTACACCTTC | CASRNQGSGGYTF
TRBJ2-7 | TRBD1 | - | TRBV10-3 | TGTGCCATCAGTGCCCCCTCGACAGGGTTCCACGAGCAGTACTTC | CAISAPSTGFHEQYF
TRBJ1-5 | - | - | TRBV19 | TGTGCCAGTAGGCCCCCGGGGGGAGAGACTCAGCCCCAGCATTTT | CASRPPGGETQPQHF
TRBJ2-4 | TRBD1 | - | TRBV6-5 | TGTGCCAGCAATCCGACAGGGCTGTTGGGCATTCAGTACTTC | CASNPTGLLGIQYF
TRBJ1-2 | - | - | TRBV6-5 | TGTGCCAGCAGTTACTCCGGACGGGGCTACACCTTC | CASSYSGRGYTF
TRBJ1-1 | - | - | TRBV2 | TGTGCCAGCAGTAAAGATTGGGCAGAGGGGAGGGAAGCTTTCTTT | CASSKDWAEGREAFF
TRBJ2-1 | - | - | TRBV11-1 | TGTGCCAGCAGCTTTATAAGGGGTTATGAGCAGTTCTTC | CASSFIRGYEQFF
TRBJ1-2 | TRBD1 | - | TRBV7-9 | TGTGCCAGCAGCTTAGGAGGACAGGGGAACTATGGCTACACCTTC | CASSLGGQGNYGYTF
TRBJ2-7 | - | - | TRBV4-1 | TGCGCCAGCAGCCAACTTCTGATCGCGGGGGAGCAGTACTTC | CASSQLLIAGEQYF
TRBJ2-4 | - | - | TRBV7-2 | TGTGCCAGCAGCTTAGTTTTGGCAGGGGGGCCCAAAAACATTCAGTACTTC | CASSLVLAGGPKNIQYF
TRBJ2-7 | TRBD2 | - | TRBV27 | TGTGCCAGCAGTTTTCGGGGGGCCTACGAGCAGTACTTC | CASSFRGAYEQYF
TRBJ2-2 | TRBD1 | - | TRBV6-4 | TGTGCCAGCAGTGACGGGACAGCGAACACCGGGGAGCTGTTTTTT | CASSDGTANTGELFF
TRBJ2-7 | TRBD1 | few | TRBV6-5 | TGTGCCAGCAGTTACGGGACAGGCGCCTACGAGCAGTACTTC | CASSYGTGAYEQYF
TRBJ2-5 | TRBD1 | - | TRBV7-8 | TGTGCCAGCAGCCTCTCCCTGGACAGGAGGAGAGGGCAAGAGACCCAGTACTTC | CASSLSLDRRRGQETQYF
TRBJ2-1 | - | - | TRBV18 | TGTGCCAGCTCACCCAAGATAGCCTCCTACAATGAGCAGTTCTTC | CASSPKIASYNEQFF
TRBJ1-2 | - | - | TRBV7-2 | TGTGCCAGCAGCCGGGTTGGGGGCGAGATCTATGGCTACACCTTC | CASSRVGGEIYGYTF
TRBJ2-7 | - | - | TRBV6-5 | TGTGCCAGCAGTACCGGGCCTCATCGTGACTTC | CASSTGPHRDF
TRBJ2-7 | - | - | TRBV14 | TGTGCCAGCAGCCACCCCTGGGGGGTTGGCGGCTCCTACGAGCAGTACTTC | CASSHPWGVGGSYEQYF
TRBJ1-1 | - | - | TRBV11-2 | TGTGCCAGCAGCCCGGACGGCGCTGAAGCTTTCTTT | CASSPDGAEAFF
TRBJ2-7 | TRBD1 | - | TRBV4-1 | TGCGCCAGCAGCCAAGGCCTGGGACAGGGTAAGCCCTACGAGCAGTACTTC | CASSQGLGQGKPYEQYF
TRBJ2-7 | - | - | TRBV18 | TGTGCCAGCTCACCGAGAGGCCGAACTACCGAGCAGTACTTC | CASSPRGRTTEQYF
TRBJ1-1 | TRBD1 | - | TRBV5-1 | TGCGCCAGCAGCTTTGCACAGGGGATCACTGAAGCTTTCTTT | CASSFAQGITEAFF
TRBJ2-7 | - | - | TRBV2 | TGTGCCAGCAGTGAGTGGCGGGGGCCCTCCTACGAGCAGTACTTC | CASSEWRGPSYEQYF
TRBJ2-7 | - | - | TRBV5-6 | TGTGCCAGCAGCTCTTCCTACGAGCAGTACTTC | CASSSSYEQYF
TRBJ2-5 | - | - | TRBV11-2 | TGTGCCAGCAGGGAGACTGGAGAGCAGTGGTACTTC | CASRETGEQWYF
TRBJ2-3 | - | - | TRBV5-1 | TGCGCCAGCAGCTTGGAGTGGGCCCGTCTTAGCACAGATACGCAGTATTTT | CASSLEWARLSTDTQYF
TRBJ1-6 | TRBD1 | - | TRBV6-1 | TGTGCCAGCAGTCCGACAGGGGGCCGCAATTCACCCCTCCACTTT | CASSPTGGRNSPLHF
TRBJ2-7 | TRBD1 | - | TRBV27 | TGTGCCAGCAGTCCGTATCCGACAGGGGACGAGCAGTACTTC | CASSPYPTGDEQYF
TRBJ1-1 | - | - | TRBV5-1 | TGCGCCAGCACCCCTTTGGCAGGGAGGAACACTGAAGCTTTCTTT | CASTPLAGRNTEAFF
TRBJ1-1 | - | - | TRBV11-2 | TGTGCCAGCAGCTTAGGGTATCAGGAAGCTTTCTTT | CASSLGYQEAFF
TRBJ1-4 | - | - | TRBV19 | TGTGCCAGTAGCCTTCAGGGGATTAATGAAAAACTGTTTTTT | CASSLQGINEKLFF
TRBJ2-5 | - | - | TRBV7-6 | TGTGCCAGCAGCCACCACCAGGACCAAGAGACCCAGTACTTC | CASSHHQDQETQYF
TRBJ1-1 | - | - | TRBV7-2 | TGTGCCAGCAGCTCACCCCGACCACAAAGGACTGAAGCTTTCTTT | CASSSPRPQRTEAFF
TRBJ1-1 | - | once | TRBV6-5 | TGTGCCAGCAGTTACCAAGGCCGGAACACTGAAGCTTTCTTT | CASSYQGRNTEAFF
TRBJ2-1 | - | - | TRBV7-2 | TGTGCCAGCAGCTTATTGGTTCTTGAGCAGTTCTTC | CASSLLVLEQFF
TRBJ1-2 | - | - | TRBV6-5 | TGTGCCAGCAGCAATACACCGACAGACTACTATGGCTACACCTTC | CASSNTPTDYYGYTF
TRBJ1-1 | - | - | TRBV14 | TGTGCCAGCAGCAAAAGGAGGTTTCGACAGACCTTGAACACTGAAGCTTTCTTT | CASSKRRFRQTLNTEAFF
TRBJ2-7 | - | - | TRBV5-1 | TGCGCCAGCAGGGTCTGGCAGGGGATGGACGAGCAGTACTTC | CASRVWQGMDEQYF
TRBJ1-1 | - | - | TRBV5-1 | TGCGCCAGCACCCACCCTGGACAGCGGATGAAAGCTTTCTTT | CASTHPGQRMKAFF
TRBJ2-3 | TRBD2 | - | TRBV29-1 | TGCAGCGTACAGGGACTAGCGGAAAGCACAGATACGCAGTATTTT | CSVQGLAESTDTQYF
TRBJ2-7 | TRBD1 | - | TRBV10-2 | TGCGCCAGCAGTGAGGGGGGACAGGCCTACGAGCAGTACTTC | CASSEGGQAYEQYF
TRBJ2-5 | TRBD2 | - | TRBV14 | TGTGCCAGCAGCCAAGGAGGGCAGGCGGGGGGGCTCCAAGAGACCCAGTACTTC | CASSQGGQAGGLQETQYF
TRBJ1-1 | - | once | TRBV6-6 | TGTGCCAGCAGTTACCCGAGGTCGGGGGGGAACACTGAAGCTTTCTTT | CASSYPRSGGNTEAFF
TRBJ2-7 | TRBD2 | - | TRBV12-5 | TGTGCTAGTGGTTTGGGACTGGTCACGGGGGGTCGACTAGCGGTAGCCGAGCAGTACTTC | CASGLGLVTGGRLAVAEQYF
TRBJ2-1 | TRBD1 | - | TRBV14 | TGTGCCAGCAGCCAAGATAATGGACAGGTCTACAATGAGCAGTTCTTC | CASSQDNGQVYNEQFF
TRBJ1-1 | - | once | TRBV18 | TGTGCCAGCTCGCGGCTAAGACTGCTCAACACTGAAGCTTTCTTT | CASSRLRLLNTEAFF
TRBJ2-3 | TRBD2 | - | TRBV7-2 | TGTGCCAGCAGCCGGACTAGCGGGGGGCCGAGCACAGATACGCAGTATTTT | CASSRTSGGPSTDTQYF
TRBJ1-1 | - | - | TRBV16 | TGTGCCAGCAGCCAATCTTCAGAGAACACTGAAGCTTTCTTT | CASSQSSENTEAFF